This T cell receptor (beta chain) was found in a study of blood T cell repertoires in COVID-19. Background on the study: PBMCs, B-cell-depleted T cells, or T cells were the source of the cDNA or gDNA that made up the material.

Germline-derived CDR1 and CDR2 are ENHRY and SYGVKD. V dropped 2 bases and J dropped 8; count of bases not matched to a gene: 8. The CDR3 extends over 14 amino acids. Produced via immunoSEQ multiplex PCR; TCRdb's table is partial and in-frame only. The sample records tens of thousands of clones, 75% to 85% being singletons. The source is a woman in her seventies with acute or convalescent COVID-19. Sequenced sample: peripheral blood. The chain combines TRBV10-3 with TRBJ1-2; the match to TRBD1 covers 7 bases. The CDR3, as DNA: TGTGCCATCAGTGAGACGGGGGACAGCGACGGCTACACCTTC. This gives the protein CAISETGDSDGYTF.